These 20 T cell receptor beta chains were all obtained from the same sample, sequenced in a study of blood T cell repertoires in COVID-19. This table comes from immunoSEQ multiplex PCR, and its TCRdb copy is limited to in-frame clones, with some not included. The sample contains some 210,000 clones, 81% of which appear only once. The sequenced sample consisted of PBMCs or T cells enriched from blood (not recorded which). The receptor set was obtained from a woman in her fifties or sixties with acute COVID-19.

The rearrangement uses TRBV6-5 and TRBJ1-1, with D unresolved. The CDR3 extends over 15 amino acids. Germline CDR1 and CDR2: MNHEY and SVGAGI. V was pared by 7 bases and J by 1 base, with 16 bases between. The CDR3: CASNPGLYPNTEAFF. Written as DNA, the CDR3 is TGTGCCAGCAATCCAGGACTCTACCCGAACACTGAAGCTTTCTTT.

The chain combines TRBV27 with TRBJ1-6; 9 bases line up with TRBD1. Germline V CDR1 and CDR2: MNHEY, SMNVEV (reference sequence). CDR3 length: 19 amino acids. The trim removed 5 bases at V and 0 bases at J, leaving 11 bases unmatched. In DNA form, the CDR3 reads TGTGCCAGCAGTGACCGGGACAGGGATGTCATCTCCTATAATTCACCCCTCCACTTT. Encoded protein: CASSDRDRDVISYNSPLHF.

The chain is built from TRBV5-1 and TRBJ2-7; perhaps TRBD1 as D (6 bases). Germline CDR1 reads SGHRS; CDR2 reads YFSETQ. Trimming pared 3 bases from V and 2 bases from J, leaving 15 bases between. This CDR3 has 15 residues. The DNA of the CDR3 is TGCGCCAGCAGCTGGGCCGGGACATCGACCTACGAGCAGTACTTC. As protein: CASSWAGTSTYEQYF.

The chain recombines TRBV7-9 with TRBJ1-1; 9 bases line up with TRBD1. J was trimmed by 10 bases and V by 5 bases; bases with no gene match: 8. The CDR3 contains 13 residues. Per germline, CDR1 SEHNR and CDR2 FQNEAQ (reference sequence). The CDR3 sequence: CASSLLPGQGAFF. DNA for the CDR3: TGTGCCAGCAGCCTACTTCCGGGACAGGGAGCTTTCTTT. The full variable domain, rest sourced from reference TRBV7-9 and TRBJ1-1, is DTGVSQNPRHKITKRGQNVTFRCDPISEHNRLYWYRQTLGQGPEFLTYFQNEAQLEKSRLLSDRFSAERPKGSFSTLEIQRTEQGDSAMYLCASSLLPGQGAFFGQGTRLTVV.

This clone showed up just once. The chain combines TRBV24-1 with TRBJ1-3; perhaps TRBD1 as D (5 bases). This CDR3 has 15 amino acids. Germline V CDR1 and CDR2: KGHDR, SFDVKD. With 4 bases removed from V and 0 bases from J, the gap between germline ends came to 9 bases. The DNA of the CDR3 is TGTGCCACCAGTGACCTAGACAGCTCTGGAAACACCATATATTTT. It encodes CATSDLDSSGNTIYF.

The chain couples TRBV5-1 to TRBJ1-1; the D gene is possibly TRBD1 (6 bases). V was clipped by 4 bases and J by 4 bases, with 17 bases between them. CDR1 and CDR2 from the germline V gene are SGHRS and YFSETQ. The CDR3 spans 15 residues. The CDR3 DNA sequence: TGCGCCAGCAGCAATTGGCAGGGAGGGGGCACTGAAGCTTTCTTT. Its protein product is CASSNWQGGGTEAFF.

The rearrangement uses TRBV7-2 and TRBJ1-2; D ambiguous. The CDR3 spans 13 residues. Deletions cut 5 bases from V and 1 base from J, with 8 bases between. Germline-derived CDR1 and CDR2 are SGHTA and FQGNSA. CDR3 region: CASSSQLNYGYTF. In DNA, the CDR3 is TGTGCCAGCAGCAGTCAACTTAACTATGGCTACACCTTC.

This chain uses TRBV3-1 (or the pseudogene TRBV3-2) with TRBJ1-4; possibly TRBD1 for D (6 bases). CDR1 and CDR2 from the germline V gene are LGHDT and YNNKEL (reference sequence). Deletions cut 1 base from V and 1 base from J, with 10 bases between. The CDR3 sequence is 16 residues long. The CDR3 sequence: CASSQAARGTNEKLFF. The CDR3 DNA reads TGTGCCAGCAGCCAAGCTGCCAGGGGAACTAATGAAAAACTGTTTTTT.

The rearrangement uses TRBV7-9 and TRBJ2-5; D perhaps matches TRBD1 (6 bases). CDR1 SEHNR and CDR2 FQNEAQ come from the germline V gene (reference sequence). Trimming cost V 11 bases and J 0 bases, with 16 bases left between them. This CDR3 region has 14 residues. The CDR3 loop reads CALRDTEYQETQYF. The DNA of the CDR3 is TGTGCCCTCCGGGACACCGAGTACCAAGAGACCCAGTACTTC.

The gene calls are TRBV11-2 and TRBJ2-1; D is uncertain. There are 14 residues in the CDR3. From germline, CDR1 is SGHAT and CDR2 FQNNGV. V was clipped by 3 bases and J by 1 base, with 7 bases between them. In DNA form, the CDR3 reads TGTGCCAGCAGCTTTATTGCGTCCTACAATGAGCAGTTCTTC. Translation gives CASSFIASYNEQFF.

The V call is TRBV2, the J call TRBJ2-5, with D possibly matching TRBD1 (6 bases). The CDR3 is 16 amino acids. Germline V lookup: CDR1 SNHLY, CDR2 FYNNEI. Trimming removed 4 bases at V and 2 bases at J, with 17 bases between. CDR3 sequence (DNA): TGTGCCAGCAGTGTACAGGGCCTTGGGTATCAAGAGACCCAGTACTTC. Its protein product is CASSVQGLGYQETQYF.

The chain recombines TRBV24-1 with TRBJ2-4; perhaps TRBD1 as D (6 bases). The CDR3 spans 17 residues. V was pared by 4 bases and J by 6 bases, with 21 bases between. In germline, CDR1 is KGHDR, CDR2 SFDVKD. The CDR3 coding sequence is TGTGCCACCAGTGACCCCAACAGGGAAGGCTACGGAAACATTCAGTACTTC. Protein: CATSDPNREGYGNIQYF.

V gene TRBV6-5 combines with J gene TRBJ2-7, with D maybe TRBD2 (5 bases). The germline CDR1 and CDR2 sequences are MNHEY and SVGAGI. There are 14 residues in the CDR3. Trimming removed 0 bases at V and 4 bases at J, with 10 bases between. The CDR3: CASSYSDRGYEQYF. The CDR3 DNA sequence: TGTGCCAGCAGTTACTCGGATCGGGGTTACGAGCAGTACTTC.

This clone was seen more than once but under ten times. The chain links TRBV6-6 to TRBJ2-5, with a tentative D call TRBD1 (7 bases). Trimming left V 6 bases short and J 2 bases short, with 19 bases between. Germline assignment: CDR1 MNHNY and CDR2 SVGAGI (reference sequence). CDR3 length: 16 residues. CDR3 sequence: CASSPGVTGPQETQYF. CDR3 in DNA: TGTGCCAGCAGCCCGGGGGTGACAGGGCCGCAAGAGACCCAGTACTTC.

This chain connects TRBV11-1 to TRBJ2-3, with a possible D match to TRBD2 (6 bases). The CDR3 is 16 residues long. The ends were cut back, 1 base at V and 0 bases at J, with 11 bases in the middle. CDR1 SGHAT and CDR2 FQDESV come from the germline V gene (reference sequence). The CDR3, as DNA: TGTGCCAGCAGCTTAGTCGCGGGGCTGAGCACAGATACGCAGTATTTT. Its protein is CASSLVAGLSTDTQYF.

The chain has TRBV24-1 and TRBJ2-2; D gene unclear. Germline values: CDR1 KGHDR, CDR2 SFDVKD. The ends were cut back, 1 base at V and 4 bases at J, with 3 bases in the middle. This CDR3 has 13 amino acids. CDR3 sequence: CATSDFRTGELFF. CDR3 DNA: TGTGCCACCAGTGATTTTCGCACCGGGGAGCTGTTTTTT.

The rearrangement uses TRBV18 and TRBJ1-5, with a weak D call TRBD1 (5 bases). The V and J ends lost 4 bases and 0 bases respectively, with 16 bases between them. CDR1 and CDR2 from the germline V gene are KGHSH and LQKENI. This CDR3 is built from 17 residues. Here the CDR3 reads CASSLSATGNSNQPQHF. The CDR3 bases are TGTGCCAGCTCACTCTCCGCAACAGGTAATAGCAATCAGCCCCAGCATTTT.

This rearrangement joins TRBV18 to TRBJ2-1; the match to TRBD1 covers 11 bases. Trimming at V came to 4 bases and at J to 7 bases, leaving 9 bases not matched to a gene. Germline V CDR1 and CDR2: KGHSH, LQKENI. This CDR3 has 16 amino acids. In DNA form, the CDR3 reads TGTGCCAGCTCACAGATAATTGGGACAGGGGGTAATGAGCAGTTCTTC. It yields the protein CASSQIIGTGGNEQFF.

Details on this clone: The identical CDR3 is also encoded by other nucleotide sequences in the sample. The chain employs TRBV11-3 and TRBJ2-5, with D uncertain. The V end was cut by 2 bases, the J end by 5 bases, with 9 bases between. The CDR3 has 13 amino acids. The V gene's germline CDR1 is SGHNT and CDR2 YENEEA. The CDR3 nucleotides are TGTGCCAGCAGCTTAAATAGTCTGGAGACCCAGTACTTC. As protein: CASSLNSLETQYF. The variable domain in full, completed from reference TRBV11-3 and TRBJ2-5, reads EAGVVQSPRYKIIEKKQPVAFWCNPISGHNTLYWYLQNLGQGPELLIRYENEEAVDDSQLPKDRFSAERLKGVDSTLKIQPAELGDSAVYLCASSLNSLETQYFGPGTRLLVL.

The CDR3 spells CASSVTRVWVAGVYEQYF. As DNA, the CDR3 is TGTGCCAGCTCAGTCACTCGGGTTTGGGTAGCGGGAGTTTACGAGCAGTACTTC. V usage is TRBV18 and J usage is TRBJ2-7, with 9 positions matching TRBD2. CDR3 length: 18 residues. Germline V gene sequence: CDR1 KGHSH, CDR2 LQKENI. V lost 5 bases, J lost 4 bases, and 18 bases stayed unmatched.